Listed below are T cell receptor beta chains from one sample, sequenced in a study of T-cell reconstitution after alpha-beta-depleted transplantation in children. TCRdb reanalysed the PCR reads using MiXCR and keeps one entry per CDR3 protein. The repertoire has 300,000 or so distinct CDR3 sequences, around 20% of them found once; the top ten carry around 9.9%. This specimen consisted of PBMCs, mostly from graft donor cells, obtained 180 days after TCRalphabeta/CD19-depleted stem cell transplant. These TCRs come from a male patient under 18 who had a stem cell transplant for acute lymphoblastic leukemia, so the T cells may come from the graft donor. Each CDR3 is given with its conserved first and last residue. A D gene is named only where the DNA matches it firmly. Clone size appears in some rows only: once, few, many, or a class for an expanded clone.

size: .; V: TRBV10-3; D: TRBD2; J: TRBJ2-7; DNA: TGTGCCATCAGTGAGTCTAGCGGGAGGAACTCCTACGAGCAGTACTTC; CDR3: CAISESSGRNSYEQYF
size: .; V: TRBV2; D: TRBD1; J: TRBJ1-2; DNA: TGTGCCAGCACAACTGGAAGACAGGGCGTTCGAGGCTACACCTTC; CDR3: CASTTGRQGVRGYTF
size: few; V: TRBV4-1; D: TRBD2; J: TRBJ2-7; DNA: TGCGCCAGCAGCCAAGATACGCTAGCGGGAGGCCACGAGCAGTACTTC; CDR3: CASSQDTLAGGHEQYF
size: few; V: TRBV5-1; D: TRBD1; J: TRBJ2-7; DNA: TGCGCCAGCAGCCCGTGGGACAGGGTTTACGAGCAGTACTTC; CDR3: CASSPWDRVYEQYF
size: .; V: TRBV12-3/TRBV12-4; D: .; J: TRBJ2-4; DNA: TGTGCCAGCAGGGAAATTGTGGGGAACATTCAGTACTTC; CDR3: CASREIVGNIQYF
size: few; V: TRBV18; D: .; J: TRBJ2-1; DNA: TGTGCCAGCTCACCACCTCGGGGCCAGATCTACAATGAGCAGTTCTTC; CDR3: CASSPPRGQIYNEQFF
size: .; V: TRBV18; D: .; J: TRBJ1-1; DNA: TGTGCCAGCTCACCCGGGCAGGCTGAAGCTTTCTTT; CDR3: CASSPGQAEAFF
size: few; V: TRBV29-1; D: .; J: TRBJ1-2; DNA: TGCAGCGTTGAAGGACTCCACGGCTACACCTTC; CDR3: CSVEGLHGYTF
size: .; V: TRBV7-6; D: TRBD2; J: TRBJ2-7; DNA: TGTGCCAGCAGCTTCCCCGGGACTAGCGGGAGCTACGAGCAGTACTTC; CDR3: CASSFPGTSGSYEQYF
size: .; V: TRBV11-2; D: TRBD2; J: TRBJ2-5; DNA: TGTGCCAGCTTTCCGGGACTAGCGGGTCGGTACCAAGAGACCCAGTACTTC; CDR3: CASFPGLAGRYQETQYF
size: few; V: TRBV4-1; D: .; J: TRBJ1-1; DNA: TGCGCCAGCAGCCCTAAACCCATACGGGTGGAGGTACGCACTGAAGCTTTCTTT; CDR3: CASSPKPIRVEVRTEAFF
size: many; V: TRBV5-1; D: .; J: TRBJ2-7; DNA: TGCGCCAGCAGCTTGGCCAAGGACAGTACCTACGAGCAGTACTTC; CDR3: CASSLAKDSTYEQYF
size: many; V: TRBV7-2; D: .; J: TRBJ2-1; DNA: TGTGCCAGCAGCTTAGTAATGGGTTCCTACAATGAGCAGTTCTTC; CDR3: CASSLVMGSYNEQFF
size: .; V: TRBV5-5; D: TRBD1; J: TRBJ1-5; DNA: TGTGCCAGCAGCTCAGTTACAGGGGTAAATCAGCCCCAGCATTTT; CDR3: CASSSVTGVNQPQHF
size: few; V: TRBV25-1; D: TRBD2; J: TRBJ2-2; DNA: TGTGCCAGCACCGCCGTGATGGGAGGGGTGCTGTTTTTT; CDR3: CASTAVMGGVLFF
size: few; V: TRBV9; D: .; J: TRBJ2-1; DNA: TGTGCCAGCAGCTCAACTAGCAAGGTATACAATGAGCAGTTCTTC; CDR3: CASSSTSKVYNEQFF
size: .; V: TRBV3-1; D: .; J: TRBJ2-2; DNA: TGTGCCAGCAGCCCTACCGGAGGCTACTCAAGGTTAGCCGGGGAGCTGTTTTTT; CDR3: CASSPTGGYSRLAGELFF